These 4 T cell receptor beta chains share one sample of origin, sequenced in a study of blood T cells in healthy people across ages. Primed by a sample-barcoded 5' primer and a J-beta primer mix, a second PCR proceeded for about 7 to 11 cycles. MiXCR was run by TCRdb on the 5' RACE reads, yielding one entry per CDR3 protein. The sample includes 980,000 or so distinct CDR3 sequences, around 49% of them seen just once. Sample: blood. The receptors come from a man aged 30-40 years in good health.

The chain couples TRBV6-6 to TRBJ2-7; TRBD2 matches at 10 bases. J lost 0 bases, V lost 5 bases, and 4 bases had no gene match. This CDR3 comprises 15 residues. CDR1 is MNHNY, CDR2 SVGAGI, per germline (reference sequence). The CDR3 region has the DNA TGTGCCAGCAGTAAACTAGCGGGGAGCTCCTACGAGCAGTACTTC. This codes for CASSKLAGSSYEQYF.

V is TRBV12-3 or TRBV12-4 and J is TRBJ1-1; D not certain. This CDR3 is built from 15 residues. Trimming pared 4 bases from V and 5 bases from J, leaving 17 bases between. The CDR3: CASSSLRVARTEAFF. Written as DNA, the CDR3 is TGTGCCAGCAGTTCCCTGAGGGTGGCTAGGACTGAAGCTTTCTTT.

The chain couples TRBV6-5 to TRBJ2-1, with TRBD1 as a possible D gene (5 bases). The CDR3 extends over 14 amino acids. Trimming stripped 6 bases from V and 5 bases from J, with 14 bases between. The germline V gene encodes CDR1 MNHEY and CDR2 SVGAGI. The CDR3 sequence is CASSRLGLDNEQFF. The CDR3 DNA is TGTGCCAGCAGCCGCCTGGGGCTCGACAATGAGCAGTTCTTC.

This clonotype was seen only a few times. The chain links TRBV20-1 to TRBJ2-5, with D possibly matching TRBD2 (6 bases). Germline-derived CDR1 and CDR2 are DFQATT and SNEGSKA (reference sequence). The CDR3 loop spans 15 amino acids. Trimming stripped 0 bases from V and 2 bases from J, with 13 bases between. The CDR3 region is CSAREGGNLQETQYF. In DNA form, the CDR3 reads TGCAGTGCTAGAGAAGGAGGGAATTTACAAGAGACCCAGTACTTC.